Listed below are T cell receptor beta chains from one sample, sequenced in a study of cytomegalovirus exposure and HLA in healthy donors. The protocol was immunoSEQ multiplex PCR, while the TCRdb copy is restricted to in-frame clones and leaves out a portion. The specimen's table records 130,000 to 150,000 clones. Input material: PBMCs. These TCRs come from a man aged 35 to 55 in good health and CMV-seronegative. Both conserved end residues are part of each CDR3. A D gene is named only where the DNA matches it firmly.

-	TRBJ1-5	TRBV19	TGTGCCAGCCAACCCAGTTTTTATAGCAATCAGCCCCAGCATTTT	CASQPSFYSNQPQHF
-	TRBJ2-3	TRBV7-9	TGTGCCAGCAGGCCCCACCTAAAGGGGGACGGAACAGATACGCAGTATTTT	CASRPHLKGDGTDTQYF
-	TRBJ1-4	TRBV28	TGTGCCATCCGGGTGGCAACTAATGAAAAACTGTTTTTT	CAIRVATNEKLFF
-	TRBJ2-1	TRBV28	TGTGCCAGCAGCCGTGTCTACAATGAGCAGTTCTTC	CASSRVYNEQFF
TRBD2	TRBJ2-1	TRBV9	TGTGCCAGCACTAGCGGGGGCTTAGCTGAGCAGTTCTTC	CASTSGGLAEQFF
-	TRBJ2-1	TRBV27	TGTGCCTCCCAGCGTAACGGGGGCTCCTACAATGAGCAGTTCTTC	CASQRNGGSYNEQFF
-	TRBJ1-1	TRBV11-1	TGTGCCAGCAGCTTAGAGAGCGGTGGGACTGAAGCTTTCTTT	CASSLESGGTEAFF
TRBD1	TRBJ2-6	TRBV5-4	TGTGCCAGCAGCTTGGCGGGACAGTTAAGCTCTGGGGCCAACGTCCTGACTTTC	CASSLAGQLSSGANVLTF
TRBD1	TRBJ1-2	TRBV7-2	TGTGCCAGCAGTTCTGACAGGGCTAACTATGGCTACACCTTC	CASSSDRANYGYTF
-	TRBJ1-4	TRBV11-2	TGTGCCAGCAGCCTGGACCCCCGGGGGGTATATAGGGCTAATGAAAAACTGTTTTTT	CASSLDPRGVYRANEKLFF
TRBD1	TRBJ1-2	TRBV5-1	TGCGCCAGCAGCTTGGGGTCCGGGACAGGGGCCGGCTACACCTTC	CASSLGSGTGAGYTF
TRBD1	TRBJ2-1	TRBV7-9	TGTGCCAGCAGCCTAGGACAGGGCCCCTACAATGAGCAGTTCTTC	CASSLGQGPYNEQFF
TRBD1	TRBJ2-7	TRBV7-3	TGTGCCAGCAGCTTAGGTGCAGGGGGCTACGAGCAGTACTTC	CASSLGAGGYEQYF